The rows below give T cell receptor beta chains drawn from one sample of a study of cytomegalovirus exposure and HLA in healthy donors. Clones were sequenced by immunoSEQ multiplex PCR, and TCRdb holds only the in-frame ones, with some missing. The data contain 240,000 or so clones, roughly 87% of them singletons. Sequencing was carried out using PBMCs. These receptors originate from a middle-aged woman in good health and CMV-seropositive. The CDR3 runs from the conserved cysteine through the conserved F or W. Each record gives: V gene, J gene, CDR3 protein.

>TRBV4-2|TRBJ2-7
CASSYDRGLYEQYF
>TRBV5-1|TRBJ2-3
CASSLGFLAGTDTQYF
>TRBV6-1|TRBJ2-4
CASTEDDRGRNIQYF
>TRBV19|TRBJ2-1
CASSLNRLAGYEQFF
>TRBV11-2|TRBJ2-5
CASSQDRREETQYF
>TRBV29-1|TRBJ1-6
CSVSTGGNNSPLHF
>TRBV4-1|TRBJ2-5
CASSHPRETQYF
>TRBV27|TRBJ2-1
CASRLPGLAFGEQFF
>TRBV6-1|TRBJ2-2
CASSPDRGNTGELFF
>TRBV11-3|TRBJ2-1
CASSSLAGGFNEQFF
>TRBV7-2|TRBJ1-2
CASSFNNHYGYTF
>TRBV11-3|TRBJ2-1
CASSLVSGPFYNEQFF
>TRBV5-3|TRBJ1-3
CARSFSYRGSAGNTIYF
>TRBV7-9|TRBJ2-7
CASSSSGPYEQYF
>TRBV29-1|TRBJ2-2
CSVERTGFTGELFF
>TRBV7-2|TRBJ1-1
CASSLQGGFTEAFF
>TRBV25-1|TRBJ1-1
CASSEYAGTEAFF
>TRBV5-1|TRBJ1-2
CASSPDSNYGYTF
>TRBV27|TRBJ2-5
CASSLRKTQYF
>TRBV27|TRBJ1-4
CASSLRGGKLFF
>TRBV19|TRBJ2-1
CASSISGSVSEQFF
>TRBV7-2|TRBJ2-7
CASSLSPRNYEQYF
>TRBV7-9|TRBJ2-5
CASSRDQETQYF
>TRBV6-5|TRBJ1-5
CASSYKAGHNQPQHF
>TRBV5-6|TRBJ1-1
CASSFRGALNTEAFF
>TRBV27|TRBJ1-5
CASSSPGQGNQPQHF
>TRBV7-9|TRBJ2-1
CASSSLASASRNEQFF
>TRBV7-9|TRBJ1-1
CASSLRGQGTEAFF